A selection of T cell receptor beta chains follows, all from one sample in a study of cytomegalovirus exposure and HLA in healthy donors. Profiling relied on immunoSEQ multiplex PCR, and the TCRdb table lists in-frame clones only, not all of them. The sample holds more than 90,000 clones, about two thirds seen once. The specimen sequenced was PBMCs. These TCRs come from a young man in good health and CMV-seropositive. CDR3s include the opening cysteine and the closing phenylalanine or tryptophan. Each record gives: V gene, D gene, J gene, clone size, CDR3 DNA, CDR3 protein. The D gene is left open where the match is weak. Clone size is not always given. Where it is, it says once, few, many or a class for expanded clones.

TRBV2	TRBD2	TRBJ2-3	.	TGTGCCAGCGTAAGGCGGGAGGGCTCCACAGATACGCAGTATTTT	CASVRREGSTDTQYF
TRBV29-1	TRBD1	TRBJ2-7	.	TGCAGCGTAGGGCAGGGGGCGGACGAGCAGTACTTC	CSVGQGADEQYF
TRBV5-1	TRBD1	TRBJ2-1	.	TGCGCCAGCAGCGATTTTTCCGGGACAGCCAACAATGAGCAGTTCTTC	CASSDFSGTANNEQFF
TRBV6-5	TRBD1	TRBJ1-5	.	TGTGCCAGCAGCAGGGGGAACAATCAGCCCCAGCATTTT	CASSRGNNQPQHF
TRBV5-6	TRBD2	TRBJ2-1	.	TGTGCCAGCAGCTGGGGGGGGTATGAGCAGTTCTTC	CASSWGGYEQFF
TRBV4-2	TRBD2	TRBJ2-1	once	TGTGCCAGCAGCCAAGGTTTGACTAGCGGGGGGACCTACAATGAGCAGTTCTTC	CASSQGLTSGGTYNEQFF
TRBV7-9	TRBD2	TRBJ2-3	.	TGTGCCAGCAGCCCTAATTTGGCGGGGGGATCCGATACGCAGTATTTT	CASSPNLAGGSDTQYF
TRBV10-3	TRBD2	TRBJ2-5	.	TGTGCCATCAGTAACCTAGCGGGGGGTAAGGAGACCCAGTACTTC	CAISNLAGGKETQYF
TRBV11-2	TRBD1	TRBJ1-2	.	TGTGCCAGCAGCCCGGGACAGGGGAACTATGGCTACACCTTC	CASSPGQGNYGYTF
TRBV11-2	.	TRBJ1-1	.	TGTGCCAGCAGCAAAAGTAACAGTGAAGCTTTCTTT	CASSKSNSEAFF
TRBV27	.	TRBJ1-2	.	TGTGCCAGCAGTTTAGCCCGACAGTCAGTCTATGGCTACACCTTC	CASSLARQSVYGYTF
TRBV19	TRBD1	TRBJ1-4	.	TGTGCCAGTAGGTTCAACAGGGGGGTGAATGAAAAACTGTTTTTT	CASRFNRGVNEKLFF
TRBV7-4	TRBD2	TRBJ2-3	.	TGTGCCAGCAGCTTTGGGGGCGGGGGGAGGATCACAGATACGCAGTATTTT	CASSFGGGGRITDTQYF
TRBV6-6	TRBD2	TRBJ2-3	.	TGTGCCAGCAGTTACAAACGGGGGGCAGATACGCAGTATTTT	CASSYKRGADTQYF
TRBV11-2	TRBD2	TRBJ2-3	.	TGTGCCAGCAGCTTAGCCCTAGCGGGAGGGACGAATACGCAGTATTTT	CASSLALAGGTNTQYF
TRBV27	.	TRBJ1-4	.	TGTGCCAGCAGTTTTTCCGGGTTCGAAAAACTGTTTTTT	CASSFSGFEKLFF
TRBV29-1	TRBD1	TRBJ1-2	.	TGCAGCGTATGGGACAGCAACTATGGCTACACCTTC	CSVWDSNYGYTF
TRBV10-1	TRBD1	TRBJ2-1	.	TGCGCCAGCACCTATCAACCCGACAGGGCAATGGGGAATGAGCAGTTCTTC	CASTYQPDRAMGNEQFF
TRBV5-4	TRBD2	TRBJ2-1	.	TGTGCCAGCACCCTTGACCCGGGACTAGCGCGCAATGAGCAGTTCTTC	CASTLDPGLARNEQFF
TRBV2	.	TRBJ2-7	.	TGTGCCAGCACGGTCTGGCAGGAATTCTACGAGCAGTACTTC	CASTVWQEFYEQYF
TRBV27	.	TRBJ1-1	.	TGTGCCAGCGCCAACGGACCGCGAGTAGGGGCCTTGAACACTGAAGCTTTCTTT	CASANGPRVGALNTEAFF
TRBV4-3	TRBD2	TRBJ2-5	once	TGCGCCAGCAGCCAACATCTTAGCGGGAGTGAGACCCAGTACTTC	CASSQHLSGSETQYF
TRBV10-1	TRBD1	TRBJ2-2	.	TGCGCCAGCAGTGACGCCGGGACAGTGAACACCGGGGAGCTGTTTTTT	CASSDAGTVNTGELFF
TRBV4-1	.	TRBJ1-6	.	TGCGCCAGCAGCCCCGTTAACAGGCATGCTTCACCCCTCCACTTT	CASSPVNRHASPLHF
TRBV19	.	TRBJ1-6	.	TGTGCCAGTAACCCGGGTAGTTCACCCCTCCACTTT	CASNPGSSPLHF
TRBV5-1	TRBD1	TRBJ1-6	.	TGCGCCAGCAGCTTGAGACCCCAGGGGGAAAATTCACCCCTCCACTTT	CASSLRPQGENSPLHF
TRBV5-1	.	TRBJ2-3	.	TGCGCCAGCAGCGAGGGCACCGATACGCAGTATTTT	CASSEGTDTQYF
TRBV5-1	TRBD1	TRBJ2-1	.	TGCGCCAGCTTTGGGGGGACAGGGTACAATGAGCAGTTCTTC	CASFGGTGYNEQFF
TRBV27	.	TRBJ2-2	.	TGTGCCAGCAGTTTAGAGTACACCGGGGAGCTGTTTTTT	CASSLEYTGELFF
TRBV19	TRBD1	TRBJ1-5	.	TGTGCCAGATTGACAGGGCCCACCGTCAATCAGCCCCAGCATTTT	CARLTGPTVNQPQHF